The rows below give T cell receptor beta chains drawn from one sample of a study of T cell responses to AZD1222 COVID-19 vaccine. Here immunoSEQ multiplex PCR was the method, and the copy in TCRdb shows in-frame clones only, minus some. The data show approximately 120,000 clones, with approximately 90% seen just once and roughly 15% held by the top ten. This material consisted of peripheral blood, taken on day 0 of AZD1222 vaccination. Receptors were obtained from an adult in good health. Each CDR3 is given with its conserved first and last residue. The order of the fields is D gene, J gene, clone size, CDR3 length, V gene, CDR3 DNA, CDR3 protein. The D gene is left open where the match is weak. Size is stated for part of the rows, as once, few or many counts, or as a class when the clone is expanded.

.,TRBJ1-2,.,13,TRBV4-2,TGTGCCAGCAGCCAAGATACGGGGTTGGGCTACACCTTC,CASSQDTGLGYTF
.,TRBJ1-4,.,15,TRBV28,TGTGCCAGCAGTGCCCCGGGGGGAGGGAATGAAAAACTGTTTTTT,CASSAPGGGNEKLFF
.,TRBJ2-1,.,15,TRBV5-1,TGCGCCAGCAGCCCGACGGTTGGGGCCTACAATGAGCAGTTCTTC,CASSPTVGAYNEQFF
.,TRBJ1-1,.,16,TRBV30,TGTGCCTGGAGTTTATTCCGGGACACAGGAGGGACTGAAGCTTTCTTT,CAWSLFRDTGGTEAFF
TRBD1,TRBJ1-4,.,16,TRBV5-1,TGCGCCAGCAGCTTGGACCCACAGGGGGCATATGAAAAACTGTTTTTT,CASSLDPQGAYEKLFF
TRBD1,TRBJ1-1,.,17,TRBV6-6,TGTGCCAGCAGTCCCGGGACAGGTTACTCCTGGGGCACTGAAGCTTTCTTT,CASSPGTGYSWGTEAFF
.,TRBJ1-2,.,15,TRBV2,TGTGCCAGCAGCCCAGCCAGGGAATCCAACTATGGCTACACCTTC,CASSPARESNYGYTF
.,TRBJ2-1,once,14,TRBV24-1,TGTGCCACCAGTGATGCAGGGACATACAATGAGCAGTTCTTC,CATSDAGTYNEQFF
.,TRBJ1-1,.,16,TRBV21-1,TGTGCCAGCAGTTTAACCCCGAATGAACGGGACACTGAAGCTTTCTTT,CASSLTPNERDTEAFF
TRBD1,TRBJ2-7,.,15,TRBV19,TGTGCCAGTAGTATGGGACAGGGATTTCTGTGGGAGCAGTACTTC,CASSMGQGFLWEQYF
.,TRBJ2-7,.,12,TRBV18,TGTGCCAGCTCACCGGGTACCTACGAGCAGTACTTC,CASSPGTYEQYF
.,TRBJ1-4,once,13,TRBV7-3,TGTGCCAGCAGCTTGCAGCCTAATGAAAAACTGTTTTTT,CASSLQPNEKLFF
.,TRBJ2-2,.,15,TRBV3-1/TRBV3-2,TGTGCCAGCAGCCAAGTCTCAGGTTCTGCCGGGGAGCTGTTTTTT,CASSQVSGSAGELFF
.,TRBJ1-5,.,15,TRBV7-2,TGTGCCAGCAGCCCCGGGGTAGGAGGCAATCAGCCCCAGCATTTT,CASSPGVGGNQPQHF
TRBD2,TRBJ2-7,.,15,TRBV9,TGTGCCAGCAGCGCCAGCGGGGGGCCTACCTACGAGCAGTACTTC,CASSASGGPTYEQYF
.,TRBJ1-2,.,14,TRBV7-9,TGTGCCAGCAGCCCCTCCGGGGCCCTCCTTGGCTACACCTTC,CASSPSGALLGYTF
TRBD1,TRBJ1-1,.,15,TRBV6-5,TGTGCCAGCAGTTCCACCGGGACAGGAAACACTGAAGCTTTCTTT,CASSSTGTGNTEAFF
TRBD1,TRBJ1-1,.,13,TRBV29-1,TGCAGCCTTCGGACAGGGCTGAACACTGAAGCTTTCTTT,CSLRTGLNTEAFF
.,TRBJ1-3,.,15,TRBV18,TGTGCCAGCTCACTTACGACCGGCTGGAGAAACACCATATATTTT,CASSLTTGWRNTIYF
.,TRBJ1-3,once,17,TRBV19,TGTGCCAGTAGTTCCCTGGGGCGCGTCGGCTCTGGAAACACCATATATTTT,CASSSLGRVGSGNTIYF
TRBD1,TRBJ1-4,few,14,TRBV28,TGTGCCAGCAGCTCCGGGACAGGGGGCGTTCGACTGTTTTTT,CASSSGTGGVRLFF
.,TRBJ2-1,.,13,TRBV7-2,TGTGCCAGCAGCCTAACAGGGAACAATGAGCAGTTCTTC,CASSLTGNNEQFF
.,TRBJ1-1,.,14,TRBV28,TGTGCCAGCAGTGGAGGACGGGGGCGCACTGAAGCTTTCTTT,CASSGGRGRTEAFF
TRBD1,TRBJ1-6,.,14,TRBV2,TGTGCCAGCAAAAGGACAGGTCATAATTCACCCCTCCACTTT,CASKRTGHNSPLHF
.,TRBJ1-2,.,17,TRBV28,TGTGCCAGCCGTTGGGCAGGACCTCTCCAGCGGGCCTATGGCTACACCTTC,CASRWAGPLQRAYGYTF
.,TRBJ1-1,.,14,TRBV5-1,TGCGCCAGCAGCCCTGGACGGTCGAACACTGAAGCTTTCTTT,CASSPGRSNTEAFF
TRBD2,TRBJ2-2,.,15,TRBV7-3,TGTGCCAGCAGCTTTAGCGGGGGGAACACCGGGGAGCTGTTTTTT,CASSFSGGNTGELFF
.,TRBJ1-5,.,13,TRBV5-1,TGCGCCAGCAGCTTTGAGGGTGATCAGCCCCAGCATTTT,CASSFEGDQPQHF
.,TRBJ1-2,.,15,TRBV19,TGTGCCAGTAGCCCCTCCTTCAGACTTAACTATGGCTACACCTTC,CASSPSFRLNYGYTF
.,TRBJ1-1,.,13,TRBV5-4,TGTGCCAGTCTGGGACACCCAAACACTGAAGCTTTCTTT,CASLGHPNTEAFF
.,TRBJ1-5,.,16,TRBV19,TGTGCCAGTAGTATGTGGTTAGGGTTGGGGAATCAGCCCCAGCATTTT,CASSMWLGLGNQPQHF
.,TRBJ1-1,.,16,TRBV9,TGTGCCAGCAGCGAACCCCTGGGACTGTCGAACACTGAAGCTTTCTTT,CASSEPLGLSNTEAFF
.,TRBJ1-1,.,14,TRBV9,TGTGCCAGCAGCGTAGGCCAGGCGAACACTGAAGCTTTCTTT,CASSVGQANTEAFF
TRBD2,TRBJ2-5,.,18,TRBV5-8,TGTGCCAGCACCCAACTAGCGGGAGGGCCGAGGAGCCAAGAGACCCAGTACTTC,CASTQLAGGPRSQETQYF
TRBD1,TRBJ1-4,.,17,TRBV7-8,TGTGCCAGCAGCTCCGTCCCGGGACAGCGGGCTAATGAAAAACTGTTTTTT,CASSSVPGQRANEKLFF
.,TRBJ2-5,.,16,TRBV11-1,TGTGCCAGCAAACATACCGGGCAGGGTGGAAGAAAGACCCAGTACTTC,CASKHTGQGGRKTQYF
.,TRBJ1-4,.,16,TRBV4-3,TGCGCCAGCAGCCGAGCCCCAGGAGTAGGTAATGAAAAACTGTTTTTT,CASSRAPGVGNEKLFF
TRBD1,TRBJ2-5,.,15,TRBV28,TGTGCCAGCAGCGCCGGGACAGGTCCTCAAGAGACCCAGTACTTC,CASSAGTGPQETQYF
.,TRBJ2-2,.,15,TRBV27,TGTGCCAGCAGTGGGAGGGGGTCCGGGACCGGGGAGCTGTTTTTT,CASSGRGSGTGELFF